Below, 24 T cell receptor beta chains from the same sample are listed, as sequenced in a study of long-term antiretroviral therapy in people with HIV. Sequencing relied on immunoSEQ assay v3.0, run at survey level. Assay used: immunoSEQ multiplex PCR; TCRdb lists only in-frame clones, some missing. Among roughly 28,000 clones listed, about 95% were seen once. This material consisted of unsorted PBMCs, taken 5.3 years after starting antiretroviral therapy. All receptors come from a man aged 25-45 years with HIV.

The genes are TRBV10-3 and TRBJ1-2; 11 nucleotides match TRBD1. From germline, CDR1 is ENHRY and CDR2 SYGVKD. The junction had 7 bases not matched to a gene; V was cut back by 0 bases and J by 7 bases. CDR3 length equals 16 residues. The CDR3 region has the DNA TGTGCCATCAGTGAGTCACCGGACAGGGGGCGGTCTGGCTACACCTTC. This codes for CAISESPDRGRSGYTF.

The genes are TRBV7-3 and TRBJ2-3; TRBD2 matches 9 bases. Germline assignment: CDR1 SGHTA and CDR2 FQGTGA. J lost 4 bases, V lost 3 bases, and 5 bases had no gene match. CDR3 length: 15 amino acids. CDR3 sequence: CASSLAGGPPDTQYF. In DNA, the CDR3 is TGTGCCAGCAGCTTGGCGGGAGGGCCACCAGATACGCAGTATTTT.

CDR3 residues: CASIPTRAGVTDTQYF. In DNA form, the CDR3 reads TGTGCCAGCATCCCAACTCGAGCGGGAGTCACAGATACGCAGTATTTT. This sequence joins TRBV7-8 and TRBJ2-3; 8 bases fit TRBD2. Germline loops: CDR1 SGHVS, CDR2 FQNEAQ. The CDR3 is 16 amino acids. V lost 7 bases, J lost 2 bases, and 11 bases stayed unmatched.

The genes are TRBV11-2 and TRBJ2-3; 8 bases are a match to TRBD2. This CDR3 is 17 amino acids long. Germline V gene lookup returns CDR1 SGHAT and CDR2 FQNNGV. J lost 0 bases, V lost 5 bases, and 10 bases had no gene match. The CDR3 sequence is CASSTPGGQGSTDTQYF. The CDR3 bases are TGTGCCAGCAGCACGCCGGGGGGGCAGGGAAGCACAGATACGCAGTATTTT.

This chain uses TRBV7-3 with TRBJ2-1; 14 bases match TRBD2. The CDR3 runs to 15 residues. Germline V lookup: CDR1 SGHTA, CDR2 FQGTGA. The junction had 4 bases not matched to a gene; V was cut back by 3 bases and J by 9 bases. CDR3 sequence: CASSFGTSGSFEQFF. Written as DNA, the CDR3 is TGTGCCAGCAGCTTCGGGACTAGCGGGAGTTTTGAGCAGTTCTTC. Full variable domain (rest looked up from reference TRBV7-3 and TRBJ2-1): GAGVSQTPSNKVTEKGKYVELRCDPISGHTALYWYRQSLGQGPEFLIYFQGTGAADDSGLPNDRFFAVRPEGSVSTLKIQRTERGDSAVYLCASSFGTSGSFEQFFGPGTRLTVL.

The V call is TRBV6-1, the J call TRBJ1-2, with D maybe TRBD1 (5 bases). CDR1 and CDR2 from the germline V gene are MNHNS and SASEGT. V was cut by 6 bases and J by 7 bases, with 15 bases left in between. The CDR3 spans 13 residues. The CDR3 coding sequence is TGTGCCAGCAGCCAGGGACCAGATCTTGGCTACACCTTC. Its protein is CASSQGPDLGYTF.

The J gene is TRBJ1-5, the V gene TRBV19; tentative D call: TRBD1 (5 bases). The germline V and J ends were trimmed by 5 bases and 3 bases, with 17 bases remaining between them. CDR3 length equals 16 residues. CDR1 is LNHDA, CDR2 SQIVND, per germline (reference sequence). CDR3 DNA: TGTGCCAGTAGTCACCCCGGGGGGGTAATCAATCAGCCCCAGCATTTT. As protein: CASSHPGGVINQPQHF.

This chain uses TRBV4-2 with TRBJ1-3; 10 positions match TRBD1. The CDR3 length is 18 residues. V lost 1 base, J lost 12 bases, and 18 bases stayed unmatched. Germline V gives CDR1 LGHNA, CDR2 YNFKEQ. For the CDR3, the DNA is TGTGCCAGCAGCCAAGCGGCCGGGACAGGGGACTTAACGAGAAGCATATATTTT. Protein sequence: CASSQAAGTGDLTRSIYF.

Here the CDR3 reads CSVGRGANEKLFF. CDR3 sequence (DNA): TGCAGCGTTGGTCGGGGAGCTAATGAAAAACTGTTTTTT. V gene TRBV29-1 combines with J gene TRBJ1-4; D call uncertain. Germline lookup yields CDR1 SQVTM and CDR2 ANQGSEA. V was cut by 4 bases and J by 3 bases, with 9 bases left in between. The CDR3 has 13 amino acids.

Comments on this clone: Mismatch with germline at one junction end may stem from a read error. The V call is TRBV4-3, the J call TRBJ2-6; D is uncertain. The germline gives CDR1 LGHNA, CDR2 YSLEER. The CDR3 covers 15 residues. The CDR3 DNA sequence: TGCGCCAGTAGCCAAGTTTTTGTTGGGGCCAACGTCCTGACTTTC. It codes for CASSQVFVGANVLTF.

This chain uses TRBV28 with TRBJ1-5; D remains unclear. V was cut by 3 bases and J by 3 bases, with 12 bases left in between. In germline, CDR1 is MDHEN, CDR2 SYDVKM. CDR3 length equals 15 residues. The CDR3 bases are TGTGCCAGCAGTTTGGGCAGAAAAGTCAATCAGCCCCAGCATTTT. Protein sequence: CASSLGRKVNQPQHF. Full variable domain (missing parts from reference TRBV28 and TRBJ1-5): DVKVTQSSRYLVKRTGEKVFLECVQDMDHENMFWYRQDPGLGLRLIYFSYDVKMKEKGDIPEGYSVSREKKERFSLILESASTNQTSMYLCASSLGRKVNQPQHFGDGTRLSIL.

V and J are TRBV5-8 and TRBJ2-5, with unresolved D. CDR1 SGHTS and CDR2 YDEGEE come from the germline V gene. The CDR3 runs 15 residues. V lost 0 bases to trimming and J lost 5 bases, with 14 bases between them. Here the CDR3 DNA reads TGTGCCAGCAGCTTGGATGACGGATACGCGGAGACCCAGTACTTC. The encoded protein is CASSLDDGYAETQYF.

The V call is TRBV7-8, the J call TRBJ1-2, with a possible D match to TRBD1 (6 bases). CDR1 is SGHVS and CDR2 is FQNEAQ in the germline V gene. V gave up 1 base and J gave up 5 bases, with 11 bases separating them. CDR3 size: 14 residues. CDR3 bases: TGTGCCAGCAGCTTAGACAGGGTAGGGTATGGCTACACCTTC. Translated, it gives CASSLDRVGYGYTF. The full variable domain, completed using reference TRBV7-8 and TRBJ1-2, is GAGVSQSPRYKVAKRGQDVALRCDPISGHVSLFWYQQALGQGPEFLTYFQNEAQLDKSGLPSDRFFAERPEGSVSTLKIQRTQQEDSAVYLCASSLDRVGYGYTFGSGTRLTVV.

This clone was found once. This chain uses TRBV5-4 with TRBJ2-5, with D tentatively TRBD1 (6 bases). Between the trimmed V and J ends, which lost 4 bases and 2 bases, there was a span of 12 bases. The germline V gene encodes CDR1 SGHNT and CDR2 YYREEE (reference sequence). The CDR3 runs 14 residues. The CDR3 DNA sequence: TGTGCCAGCAGCATTGACAGGAAACAAGAGACCCAGTACTTC. Translation: CASSIDRKQETQYF. Variable domain in full (rest from reference TRBV5-4 and TRBJ2-5): ETGVTQSPTHLIKTRGQQVTLRCSSQSGHNTVSWYQQALGQGPQFIFQYYREEENGRGNFPPRFSGLQFPNYSSELNVNALELDDSALYLCASSIDRKQETQYFGPGTRLLVL.

DNA of the CDR3: TGTGCCAGCAGTTACTGGGGAAACACCGGGGAGCTGTTTTTT. Amino acids: CASSYWGNTGELFF. The chain links TRBV6-6 to TRBJ2-2; D is unclear. In germline, CDR1 is MNHNY, CDR2 SVGAGI (reference sequence). This CDR3 comprises 14 residues. The V and J ends lost 1 base and 2 bases respectively, with 5 bases between them.

V usage is TRBV5-4 and J usage is TRBJ2-1; 9 nucleotides match TRBD2. The V gene's germline CDR1 is SGHNT and CDR2 YYREEE (reference sequence). CDR3 length: 16 residues. Trimming removed 4 bases from V and 9 bases from J; junction bases left unmatched: 14. The CDR3 DNA follows: TGTGCCAGCAGCCTAGCTAGCATGGGACTAGCTAGTGAGCAGTTCTTC. The encoded protein is CASSLASMGLASEQFF.

The chain joins TRBV9 to TRBJ1-2; TRBD1 agrees at 7 bases. Germline V gene sequence: CDR1 SGDLS, CDR2 YYNGEE. V lost 4 bases and J lost 8; bases outside the gene matches: 8. The CDR3 has 13 residues. CDR3: CASSQTGVHGYTF. The CDR3 DNA sequence: TGTGCCAGCAGCCAAACAGGGGTTCACGGCTACACCTTC.

V is TRBV27 and J is TRBJ2-7, with 8 bases identical to TRBD1. V shed 3 bases and J 3 bases; nucleotides not matched to a gene: 1. Germline values: CDR1 MNHEY, CDR2 SMNVEV (reference sequence). The CDR3 has 13 residues. The CDR3 DNA follows: TGTGCCAGCAGTTTCGGGACAGGCTACGAGCAGTACTTC. It yields the protein CASSFGTGYEQYF.

The chain links TRBV7-8 to TRBJ1-2, with D perhaps matching TRBD1 (6 bases). The ends were cut back, 1 base at V and 0 bases at J, with 15 bases in the middle. Germline values: CDR1 SGHVS, CDR2 FQNEAQ. This CDR3 region has 17 residues. The CDR3 loop reads CASSLEGYRAANYGYTF. CDR3 sequence (DNA): TGTGCCAGCAGCTTAGAGGGTTACAGGGCCGCTAACTATGGCTACACCTTC.

The chain carries TRBV5-1 and TRBJ2-3; TRBD2 agrees at 8 bases. In germline, CDR1 is SGHRS, CDR2 YFSETQ. After removal of 4 bases from V and 0 bases from J, the junction contained 13 bases not matched to a gene. The CDR3 has 18 amino acids. The CDR3 region is CASSPDRRGVPSTDTQYF. The CDR3 DNA reads TGCGCCAGCAGCCCGGATCGGCGGGGGGTACCTAGCACAGATACGCAGTATTTT. The full variable domain, completed using reference TRBV5-1 and TRBJ2-3, is KAGVTQTPRYLIKTRGQQVTLSCSPISGHRSVSWYQQTPGQGLQFLFEYFSETQRNKGNFPGRFSGRQFSNSRSEMNVSTLELGDSALYLCASSPDRRGVPSTDTQYFGPGTRLTVL.

The rearrangement joins TRBV5-1 to TRBJ2-1, with D maybe TRBD2 (6 bases). Per the germline V gene, CDR1 is SGHRS and CDR2 is YFSETQ. The CDR3 consists of 15 residues. The V end was cut by 4 bases, the J end by 4 bases, with 15 bases between. For the CDR3, the DNA is TGCGCCAGCAGCCCCACTTTGGGGGGTTACAATGAGCAGTTCTTC. It codes for CASSPTLGGYNEQFF.

This clone was found once. The chain has TRBV2 and TRBJ1-4, with D possibly matching TRBD1 (6 bases). Trimming took 6 bases from V and 6 from J, leaving 20 bases between them. CDR1 is SNHLY and CDR2 is FYNNEI in the germline V gene. This CDR3 is built from 16 residues. CDR3 nucleotides: TGTGCCAGCAGGAGCAGGCGGGGGGCGGTTTATGAAAAACTGTTTTTT. This gives the protein CASRSRRGAVYEKLFF.

The gene calls are TRBV7-8 and TRBJ1-3; 8 bases are a match to TRBD1. The CDR3 spans 17 residues. The V segment lost 5 bases and the J segment 0 bases; nucleotides outside the gene matches: 9. CDR1 is SGHVS and CDR2 is FQNEAQ in the germline V gene. The CDR3 nucleotides read TGTGCCAGCAGCAGCCGTAGACAGGGGAGCTCTGGAAACACCATATATTTT. Residues: CASSSRRQGSSGNTIYF.

This clone was seen just once. The V gene is TRBV6-1, the J gene TRBJ2-6, with D possibly being TRBD1 (5 bases). CDR1 and CDR2 (germline): MNHNS, SASEGT. V dropped 5 bases and J dropped 0 bases, with 8 bases sitting between them. The CDR3 extends over 15 amino acids. The CDR3: CASSTDSSGANVLTF. Here the CDR3 DNA reads TGTGCCAGCAGTACCGACAGCTCTGGGGCCAACGTCCTGACTTTC.